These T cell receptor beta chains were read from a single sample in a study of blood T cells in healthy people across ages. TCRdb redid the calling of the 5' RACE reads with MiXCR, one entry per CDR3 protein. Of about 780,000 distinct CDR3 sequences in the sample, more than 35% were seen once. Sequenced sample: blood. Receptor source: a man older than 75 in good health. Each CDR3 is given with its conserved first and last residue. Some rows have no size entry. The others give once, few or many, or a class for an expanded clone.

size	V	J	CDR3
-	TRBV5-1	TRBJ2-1	CASSLMGDNEQFF
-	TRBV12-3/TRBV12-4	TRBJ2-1	CASSSRQGTGEQFF
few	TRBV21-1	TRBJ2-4	CASSKEGGLLAKNIQYF
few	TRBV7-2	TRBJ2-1	CASKPFDGNEQFF
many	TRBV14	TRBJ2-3	CASSQAGTSTDTQYF
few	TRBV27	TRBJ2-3	CASSLSTDRDPQYF
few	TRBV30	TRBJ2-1	CAWSKAIPYNEQFF
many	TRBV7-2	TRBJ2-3	CASSLTARTGWGQTDTQYF
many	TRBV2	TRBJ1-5	CASSEVMSNQPQHF
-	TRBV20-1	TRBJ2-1	CSARDLAGVGNEQFF
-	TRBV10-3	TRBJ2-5	CAISEPTGTLGGETQYF
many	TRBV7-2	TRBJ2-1	CASSTTSGVTYNEQFF
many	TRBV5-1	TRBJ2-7	CASSLGLTYEQYF
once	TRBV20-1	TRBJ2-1	CSANTDRYDEQFF
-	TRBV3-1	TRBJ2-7	CASSQYSGQVTGEQYF
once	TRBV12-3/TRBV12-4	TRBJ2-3	CASSLSYERDTQYF
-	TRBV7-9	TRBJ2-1	CASTPRGSYNEQFF
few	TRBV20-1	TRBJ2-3	CSASDRGGDTDTQYF
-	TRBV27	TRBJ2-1	CASSSLAGGPYNEQFF
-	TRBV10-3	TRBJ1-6	CTISELGKNSPLHF
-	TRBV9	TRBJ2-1	CASSATGRNAYNEQFF
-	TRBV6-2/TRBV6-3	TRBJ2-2	CASSLLSGANTGELFF
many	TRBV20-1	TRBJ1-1	CSAPSPLGTNTEAFF
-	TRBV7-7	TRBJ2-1	CARSFTSGNEQFF
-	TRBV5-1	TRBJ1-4	CASSSTGSATNEKLFF
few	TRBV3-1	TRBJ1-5	CASSQVAGGQPQHF
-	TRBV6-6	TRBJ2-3	CASSSVTPGTGGDTQYF
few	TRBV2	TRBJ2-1	CASSELNLRGSGNEQFF
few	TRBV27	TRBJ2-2	CASSLLAGGYIGELFF
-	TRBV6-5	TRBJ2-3	CASRVPSGRGPDTQYF
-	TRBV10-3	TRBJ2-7	CAISPTLDRASYEQYF
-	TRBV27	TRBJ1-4	CASRPWGAGNEKLFF
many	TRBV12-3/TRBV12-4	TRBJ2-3	CASGPQAGLTDTQYF
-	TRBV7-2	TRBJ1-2	CASRPGGLFNYGYTF
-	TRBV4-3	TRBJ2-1	CASSQDLTSGGAEYNEQFF
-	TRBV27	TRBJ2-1	CASRGLAGGPGMNEQFF
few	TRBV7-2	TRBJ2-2	CASSGLAGDTGELFF
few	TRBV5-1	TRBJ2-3	CASSLVRHGADTQYF
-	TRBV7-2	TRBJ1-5	CASSSQYSNQPQHF
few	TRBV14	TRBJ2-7	CASSQDRTGGYEQYF
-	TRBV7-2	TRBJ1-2	CASSLERGAAGYTF
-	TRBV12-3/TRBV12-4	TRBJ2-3	CASSSSDRPDTQYF
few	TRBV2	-	CASSETGYEQYF
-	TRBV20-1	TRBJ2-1	CSAKRGGTLPGEQFF
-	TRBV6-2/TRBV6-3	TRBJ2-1	CASSSPLSGGVSYNEQFF
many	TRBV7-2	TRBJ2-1	CASSLAGQGAYNEQFF
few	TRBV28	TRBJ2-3	CASSRTSGQATDTQYF
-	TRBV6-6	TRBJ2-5	CASGQGGETQYF
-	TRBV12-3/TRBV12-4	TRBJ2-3	CASSARDALTDTQYF